The 28 T cell receptor beta chains given below trace back to one sample, sequenced in a study of T cells after yellow fever vaccination. Each CDR3 protein is one row after TCRdb ran MiXCR on the 5' RACE reads. The sample gives 500,000 to 650,000 distinct CDR3 sequences, about 17% of which show up once; around 15% is in the top ten. This material consisted of PBMCs, taken 5 days after the first yellow fever vaccination. Receptor source: a man aged 18 to 29 who received the YFV17D yellow fever vaccine.

This chain uses TRBV20-1 with TRBJ1-1; possibly TRBD1 for D (5 bases). The CDR3 has 10 amino acids. V was cut by 5 bases and J by 8 bases, with 9 bases left in between. Germline CDR1 is DFQATT and CDR2 is SNEGSKA (reference sequence). The CDR3 protein is CSAGNREAFF. CDR3 nucleotides: TGCAGTGCTGGAAACAGGGAAGCTTTCTTT.

The chain links TRBV7-2 to TRBJ2-5, with D hard to call. The CDR3 runs 13 residues. Germline CDR1 is SGHTA and CDR2 is FQGNSA. Trimming pared 5 bases from V and 0 bases from J, leaving 7 bases between. The CDR3 region is CASSRLHQETQYF. CDR3 DNA sequence: TGTGCCAGCAGCCGCCTTCACCAAGAGACCCAGTACTTC. The full variable domain, in which reference TRBV7-2 and TRBJ2-5 provide the parts outside the CDR3, is GAGVSQSPSNKVTEKGKDVELRCDPISGHTALYWYRQSLGQGLEFLIYFQGNSAPDKSGLPSDRFSAERTGGSVSTLTIQRTQQEDSAVYLCASSRLHQETQYFGPGTRLLVL.

The V and J genes are TRBV27 and TRBJ2-7; tentatively, D is TRBD2 (6 bases). V was cut by 6 bases and J by 6 bases, with 18 bases left in between. The CDR3 is 14 amino acids. CDR1 and CDR2 (germline): MNHEY, SMNVEV (reference sequence). CDR3 nucleotide sequence: TGTGCCAGCAGCTTCGCGGGACCTGGTGGCGAGCAGTACTTC. It is translated as CASSFAGPGGEQYF.

This clonotype has just a few counts. The chain is built from TRBV29-1 and TRBJ2-5, with TRBD2 as a possible D gene (5 bases). The germline CDR1 and CDR2 sequences are SQVTM and ANQGSEA. CDR3 length: 14 amino acids. The V end lost 1 base, the J end lost 2 bases, and 11 bases lay between the germline ends. CDR3 region: CSVEGGRGQETQYF. In DNA form, the CDR3 reads TGCAGCGTTGAAGGGGGTCGGGGACAAGAGACCCAGTACTTC.

V gene TRBV15 combines with J gene TRBJ2-2; no clear D. The germline V and J ends were trimmed by 10 bases and 1 base, with 13 bases remaining between them. Germline V gives CDR1 LNHNV, CDR2 YYDKDF (reference sequence). The CDR3 length is 14 residues. The CDR3, as DNA: TGTGCCAGTTCTCCCTTCGAGAACACCGGGGAGCTGTTTTTT. It codes for CASSPFENTGELFF.

This clonotype was counted only a few times. The V gene is TRBV7-3, the J gene TRBJ2-3; 11 nucleotides align to TRBD2. Germline V CDR1 and CDR2: SGHTA, FQGTGA. This CDR3 is 16 amino acids long. Trimming at V came to 5 bases and at J to 2 bases, leaving 6 bases not matched to a gene. CDR3 residues: CASSAKTSGVTDTQYF. CDR3 coding DNA: TGTGCCAGCAGCGCAAAGACTAGCGGGGTCACAGATACGCAGTATTTT.

The chain joins TRBV5-1 to TRBJ2-7, with D possibly TRBD2 on 5 matching bases. Trimming left V 4 bases short and J 2 bases short, with 22 bases between. Germline CDR1 reads SGHRS; CDR2 reads YFSETQ. This CDR3 is 17 amino acids long. CDR3 nucleotides: TGCGCCAGCAGCCTGGACCCATTAAGCCGCGGGCCCTACGAGCAGTACTTC. Protein product: CASSLDPLSRGPYEQYF.

This clonotype was detected only a few times. The J gene is TRBJ2-3, the V gene TRBV27; D uncertain. Germline assignment: CDR1 MNHEY and CDR2 SMNVEV (reference sequence). V lost 0 bases to trimming and J lost 7 bases, with 11 bases between them. The CDR3 totals 14 residues. The DNA of the CDR3 is TGTGCCAGCAGTTTATCGGTCACTCATAATACGCAGTATTTT. This codes for CASSLSVTHNTQYF.

Only a few counts were recorded for this clonotype. The CDR3 nucleotides read TGTGCCAGCAGCCATGGTAGTACCTACGAGCAGTACTTC. This sequence encodes CASSHGSTYEQYF. This chain uses TRBV3-1 with TRBJ2-7, with unresolved D. Germline assignment: CDR1 LGHDT and CDR2 YNNKEL (reference sequence). CDR3 size: 13 residues. With 3 bases removed from V and 2 bases from J, the gap between germline ends came to 8 bases.

This clonotype was seen a handful of times. The chain has TRBV7-2 and TRBJ1-5, with no clear D. The CDR3 is made up of 13 amino acids. Germline V gene lookup returns CDR1 SGHTA and CDR2 FQGNSA. The V end lost 4 bases, the J end lost 2 bases, and 6 bases lay between the germline ends. CDR3 protein: CASSSSGNQPQHF. The CDR3 DNA reads as TGTGCCAGCAGCTCATCAGGCAATCAGCCCCAGCATTTT.

V gene TRBV6-1 combines with J gene TRBJ2-3, with 10 positions matching TRBD2. Germline trimming cut 2 bases from V and 0 bases from J; bases unmatched to any gene: 8. Germline assignment: CDR1 MNHNS and CDR2 SASEGT. The CDR3 loop spans 18 amino acids. The CDR3 loop reads CASSERTSGPPSTDTQYF. CDR3 in DNA: TGTGCCAGCAGTGAAAGGACTAGCGGTCCCCCTAGCACAGATACGCAGTATTTT.

This clonotype was picked up a small number of times. The chain joins TRBV27 to TRBJ2-1; 7 bases agree with TRBD2. Germline V lookup: CDR1 MNHEY, CDR2 SMNVEV (reference sequence). Trimming removed 0 bases from V and 6 bases from J; junction bases left unmatched: 2. CDR3 length: 14 amino acids. CDR3 loop: CASSLSTSLNEQFF. CDR3 bases: TGTGCCAGCAGTTTATCGACTAGCCTCAATGAGCAGTTCTTC.

In its sample, this clonotype was seen a few times. The chain combines TRBV3-1 with TRBJ2-1; TRBD1 matches at 8 bases. Germline values: CDR1 LGHDT, CDR2 YNNKEL (reference sequence). The CDR3 runs 17 residues. With V trimmed by 1 base and J by 5 bases, 10 bases remained unmatched. CDR3 in amino acids: CASSQGMGQATDNEQFF. As DNA, the CDR3 is TGTGCCAGCAGCCAAGGCATGGGACAGGCTACCGACAATGAGCAGTTCTTC.

This chain joins TRBV12-3 or TRBV12-4 and TRBJ1-5; unclear D gene. The CDR3 has 13 residues. Trimming stripped 6 bases from V and 6 bases from J, with 12 bases between. In DNA, the CDR3 is TGTGCCAGCAGCCCCTCGCTGATTCAGCCCCAGCATTTT. It codes for CASSPSLIQPQHF.

This clonotype was seen only a few times. The chain joins TRBV21-1 to TRBJ2-4. TRBV21-1 is flagged as a pseudogene. The CDR3 is made up of 16 amino acids. The CDR3 spells CASSNHPDLAKNIQYF. CDR3 nucleotides: TGTGCCAGCAGCAACCATCCGGACCTAGCCAAAAACATTCAGTACTTC.

This clonotype was seen a handful of times. The rearrangement links TRBV20-1 to TRBJ2-5; D perhaps matches TRBD2 (6 bases). V gave up 3 bases and J gave up 5 bases, with 10 bases separating them. Germline loops: CDR1 DFQATT, CDR2 SNEGSKA (reference sequence). This CDR3 is built from 12 residues. CDR3 in amino acids: CSARPGGETQYF. The CDR3 DNA reads as TGCAGTGCTAGGCCCGGGGGTGAGACCCAGTACTTC.

V usage is TRBV5-1 and J usage is TRBJ1-6; unclear D gene. Germline-derived CDR1 and CDR2 are SGHRS and YFSETQ. The CDR3 spans 14 residues. Trimming shortened V by 0 bases and J by 5 bases, and 6 bases separated the two germline ends. For the CDR3, the DNA is TGCGCCAGCAGCTTGGCCGCTGATAATTCACCCCTCCACTTT. It translates to CASSLAADNSPLHF.

This clonotype appeared a few times. CDR3 in amino acids: CASKKGPTTDTQYF. CDR3 nucleotide sequence: TGTGCCAGCAAAAAGGGACCGACCACAGATACGCAGTATTTT. The chain combines TRBV7-6 with TRBJ2-3; the D call may be TRBD1 or TRBD2 (5 bases each). The germline V gene has CDR1 SGHVS and CDR2 FNYEAQ. This CDR3 is built from 14 residues. V dropped 7 bases and J dropped 2 bases, with 13 bases sitting between them.

This sequence joins TRBV6-8 and TRBJ2-1, with D tentatively TRBD2 (5 bases). Trimming took 7 bases from V and 0 from J, leaving 16 bases between them. Germline CDR1 is MNHGY and CDR2 is SAAAGT. This CDR3 region has 16 residues. This chain's CDR3 is CASTLAPAGSYNEQFF. Here the CDR3 DNA reads TGTGCCAGCACCTTGGCCCCTGCGGGCTCCTACAATGAGCAGTTCTTC.

This clonotype was seen more than once but under ten times. The chain recombines TRBV6-5 with TRBJ2-5, with no clear D. The CDR3 covers 13 residues. Trimming cost V 3 bases and J 5 bases, with 10 bases left between them. Germline V gene lookup returns CDR1 MNHEY and CDR2 SVGAGI. CDR3 residues: CASSYRRSETQYF. The CDR3 DNA is TGTGCCAGCAGTTATCGCAGGTCCGAGACCCAGTACTTC.

The rearrangement uses TRBV4-1 and TRBJ1-3; D is perhaps TRBD1 (5 bases). This CDR3 region has 17 residues. Looked up from germline, CDR1 is MGHRA and CDR2 is YSYEKL. The V gene lost 2 bases and the J gene lost 4 bases, with 18 bases spanning the gap. CDR3: CASSQYSPMGLGNTIYF. In nucleotides, the CDR3 is TGCGCCAGCAGCCAATATTCCCCTATGGGGCTCGGAAACACCATATATTTT.

This rearrangement joins TRBV24-1 to TRBJ2-3; D call uncertain. Germline-derived CDR1 and CDR2 are KGHDR and SFDVKD. The V and J ends lost 6 bases and 3 bases respectively, with 3 bases between them. This CDR3 region has 11 residues. The CDR3 protein is CATSSTDTQYF. CDR3 nucleotides: TGTGCCACCAGTAGTACAGATACGCAGTATTTT.

J is TRBJ2-5 and V is TRBV10-3; D not resolved. The germline V and J ends were trimmed by 1 base and 1 base, with 10 bases remaining between them. The length of the CDR3 is 15 residues. The V gene's germline CDR1 is ENHRY and CDR2 SYGVKD. The CDR3 DNA sequence: TGTGCCATCAGTGAGTTTAGAAAAGCCCAAGAGACCCAGTACTTC. It encodes CAISEFRKAQETQYF.

This clonotype was observed a few times. As DNA, the CDR3 is TGTGCCAGCGGGACTAGCGGTCCAGATACGCAGTATTTT. This gives the protein CASGTSGPDTQYF. V is TRBV4-2 and J is TRBJ2-3, with 11 bases aligning to TRBD2. V dropped 8 bases and J dropped 4; count of bases not matched to a gene: 2. Germline V gene data show CDR1 as LGHNA and CDR2 as YNFKEQ. The CDR3 consists of 13 residues.

This clonotype has more than one count but fewer than ten. The chain employs TRBV7-6 and TRBJ1-6; D possibly corresponds to TRBD1 (5 bases). Trimming took off 1 base at V and 7 bases at J, with 8 bases between the two ends. This CDR3 has 14 amino acids. CDR1 and CDR2 from the germline V gene are SGHVS and FNYEAQ. The CDR3 sequence: CASSLEDRNSPLHF. CDR3 sequence (DNA): TGTGCCAGCAGCTTAGAAGACAGAAATTCACCCCTCCACTTT.

CDR3 sequence: CAISESGYEQYF. CDR3 coding DNA: TGTGCCATCAGTGAGTCGGGATACGAGCAGTACTTC. The rearrangement links TRBV10-3 to TRBJ2-7; D gene unclear. This CDR3 region has 12 residues. The germline V gene has CDR1 ENHRY and CDR2 SYGVKD. Trimming took 0 bases from V and 4 from J, leaving 4 bases between them.

The chain joins TRBV7-9 to TRBJ1-1; 7 bases line up with TRBD1. CDR3 length: 12 residues. J was trimmed by 8 bases and V by 5 bases; bases with no gene match: 5. CDR1 and CDR2 from the germline V gene are SEHNR and FQNEAQ (reference sequence). CDR3 bases: TGTGCCAGCAGCATGAGACAGGGAGAAGCTTTCTTT. It is translated as CASSMRQGEAFF. Full variable domain (outside the CDR3, taken from reference TRBV7-9 and TRBJ1-1): DTGVSQNPRHKITKRGQNVTFRCDPISEHNRLYWYRQTLGQGPEFLTYFQNEAQLEKSRLLSDRFSAERPKGSFSTLEIQRTEQGDSAMYLCASSMRQGEAFFGQGTRLTVV.

This clonotype was seen a few times. The genes are TRBV12-3 or TRBV12-4 and TRBJ1-5; D uncertain. CDR3 length: 12 residues. Deletions cut 1 base from V and 10 bases from J, with 8 bases between. The CDR3 DNA sequence: TGTGCCAGCAGTTTAGACCTAACACCCCAGCATTTT. Its translation is CASSLDLTPQHF.